The 15 T cell receptor beta chains below come from one sample, sequenced in a study of blood T cell repertoires in COVID-19. TCRdb's copy holds only in-frame clones and misses some; the assay was immunoSEQ multiplex PCR. The table records a few hundred thousand clones, about nine tenths of them present only once. Sequenced material: PBMCs or T cells enriched from blood (not recorded which). Source of these receptors: a woman in her 40s who had recovered from COVID-19.

The chain uses TRBV7-9 and TRBJ1-1; TRBD1 is a possible D gene (5 bases). The V end lost 1 base, the J end lost 0 bases, and 9 bases lay between the germline ends. The germline V gene encodes CDR1 SEHNR and CDR2 FQNEAQ (reference sequence). The CDR3 is 15 amino acids. CDR3 bases: TGTGCCAGCAGCTTAGATGGCAGGGTGAACACTGAAGCTTTCTTT. As protein: CASSLDGRVNTEAFF.

The gene calls are TRBV3-1 (or the pseudogene TRBV3-2) and TRBJ1-5; D may be TRBD1 (5 bases). The CDR3 is 15 residues long. The germline gives CDR1 LGHDT, CDR2 YNNKEL (reference sequence). Trimming shortened V by 2 bases and J by 1 base, and 9 bases separated the two germline ends. CDR3 nucleotide sequence: TGTGCCAGCAGCCAACAGGCAGGGAGCAATCAGCCCCAGCATTTT. Protein: CASSQQAGSNQPQHF.

The CDR3 nucleotides read TGTGCCAGCAGTAACGGGGGGGCCTACAATGAGCAGTTCTTC. Residues: CASSNGGAYNEQFF. The J gene is TRBJ2-1, the V gene TRBV27, with TRBD2 matching 8 bases. The CDR3 has 14 residues. Looked up from germline, CDR1 is MNHEY and CDR2 is SMNVEV (reference sequence). V lost 5 bases and J lost 2; bases outside the gene matches: 2.

J is TRBJ2-1 and V is TRBV7-2; the match to TRBD1 covers 10 bases. V shed 5 bases and J 5 bases; nucleotides not matched to a gene: 9. In germline, CDR1 is SGHTA, CDR2 FQGNSA. The CDR3 is made up of 16 amino acids. Here the CDR3 reads CASSLNRDRGNNEQFF. CDR3 coding DNA: TGTGCCAGCAGCCTAAACCGGGACAGGGGAAACAATGAGCAGTTCTTC.

The chain carries TRBV28 and TRBJ2-1; D is unclear. Trimming took 5 bases from V and 6 from J, leaving 17 bases between them. The CDR3 is made up of 15 amino acids. The germline V gene encodes CDR1 MDHEN and CDR2 SYDVKM. CDR3 nucleotide sequence: TGTGCCAGCAGTCTCCGACTGAGAGGTATCAATGAGCAGTTCTTC. Encoded protein: CASSLRLRGINEQFF.

The sample holds a few counts of this clone. This chain links TRBV4-1 with TRBJ2-2, with TRBD1 as a possible D gene (6 bases). CDR1 and CDR2 (germline): MGHRA, YSYEKL. The V end was cut by 2 bases, the J end by 6 bases, with 13 bases between. The CDR3 loop spans 15 amino acids. The CDR3, as DNA: TGCGCCAGCAGCCAATCCCCCAAGGGGGCCGGGGAGCTGTTTTTT. This encodes CASSQSPKGAGELFF.

This chain connects TRBV24-1 to TRBJ2-3; 12 bases are shared with TRBD2. The CDR3 has 17 amino acids. From germline, CDR1 is KGHDR and CDR2 SFDVKD. With 5 bases clipped from V and 2 bases from J, the junction kept 7 bases outside the gene matches. As DNA, the CDR3 is TGTGCCACCAGTGCCGGGACTAGCGGGTTCCACACAGATACGCAGTATTTT. Translated: CATSAGTSGFHTDTQYF.

This chain connects TRBV5-1 to TRBJ1-2; no clear D. CDR3 length: 14 residues. Germline CDR1 reads SGHRS; CDR2 reads YFSETQ. V lost 3 bases and J 7 bases, leaving 16 bases between the germline ends. Here the CDR3 reads CASSSSDGIGGYTF. Here the CDR3 DNA reads TGCGCCAGCAGCTCCTCCGATGGCATTGGTGGCTACACCTTC. The entire variable domain, with the rest obtained from reference TRBV5-1 and TRBJ1-2, is as follows: KAGVTQTPRYLIKTRGQQVTLSCSPISGHRSVSWYQQTPGQGLQFLFEYFSETQRNKGNFPGRFSGRQFSNSRSEMNVSTLELGDSALYLCASSSSDGIGGYTFGSGTRLTVV.

The V call is TRBV12-3 or TRBV12-4, the J call TRBJ1-1; TRBD1 might be the D (6 bases). The CDR3 length is 13 residues. Trimming took 0 bases from V and 8 from J, leaving 10 bases between them. The DNA of the CDR3 is TGTGCCAGCAGTTTAGCGCTAGACAGGGAAGCTTTCTTT. Protein sequence: CASSLALDREAFF.

The rearrangement uses TRBV25-1 and TRBJ1-6; D is possibly TRBD1 (5 bases). The CDR3 is 13 residues long. V shed 6 bases and J shed 7 bases, with 10 bases lying between them. Germline CDR1 is MGHDK and CDR2 is SYGVNS. The DNA of the CDR3 is TGTGCCAGCAGCGACAGCGGGAATTCACCCCTCCACTTT. This codes for CASSDSGNSPLHF.

The CDR3 DNA sequence: TGCGCCAGCAGCCAACGGACAGGGGAGTTCTACGAGCAGTACTTC. Encoded protein: CASSQRTGEFYEQYF. The J gene is TRBJ2-7, the V gene TRBV4-3, with 9 nucleotides matching TRBD1. Germline CDR1 is LGHNA and CDR2 is YSLEER. CDR3 length equals 15 residues. The V gene end was trimmed by 2 bases and the J gene end by 3 bases; junction bases not matched to a gene: 5.

The chain is built from TRBV7-9 and TRBJ1-2, with D possibly being TRBD1 (6 bases). This CDR3 comprises 13 residues. CDR1 SEHNR and CDR2 FQNEAQ come from the germline V gene (reference sequence). V dropped 1 base and J dropped 4 bases, with 7 bases sitting between them. The CDR3 DNA is TGTGCCAGCAGCTTAGGACAGGTCTATGGCTACACCTTC. It translates to CASSLGQVYGYTF.

The chain combines TRBV9 with TRBJ2-7; TRBD1 aligns across 7 bases. The CDR3 covers 15 residues. The ends lost 3 bases at V and 3 bases at J; junction bases unmatched: 9. Looked up from germline, CDR1 is SGDLS and CDR2 is YYNGEE. The CDR3 sequence: CASSDGTDLDYEQYF. DNA of the CDR3: TGTGCCAGCAGCGACGGGACAGACCTCGACTACGAGCAGTACTTC.

The chain has TRBV7-2 and TRBJ1-3; a weak D match, TRBD1 (6 bases). Germline CDR1 reads SGHTA; CDR2 reads FQGNSA. Trimming took 4 bases from V and 4 from J, leaving 14 bases between them. The CDR3 runs 15 residues. The CDR3 loop is CASSSGAGAGNTIYF. The DNA of the CDR3 is TGTGCCAGCAGCTCAGGAGCAGGGGCGGGAAACACCATATATTTT.

V is TRBV7-2 and J is TRBJ2-3; 10 bases fit TRBD2. Germline CDR1 SGHTA, CDR2 FQGNSA. CDR3 size: 18 residues. Losses at the gene ends were 4 bases for V and 0 bases for J; bases not matched to a gene: 10. The CDR3 DNA is TGTGCCAGCAGCTCTTACGGAGCGGGGGGGCCGAGCACAGATACGCAGTATTTT. Translation gives CASSSYGAGGPSTDTQYF.